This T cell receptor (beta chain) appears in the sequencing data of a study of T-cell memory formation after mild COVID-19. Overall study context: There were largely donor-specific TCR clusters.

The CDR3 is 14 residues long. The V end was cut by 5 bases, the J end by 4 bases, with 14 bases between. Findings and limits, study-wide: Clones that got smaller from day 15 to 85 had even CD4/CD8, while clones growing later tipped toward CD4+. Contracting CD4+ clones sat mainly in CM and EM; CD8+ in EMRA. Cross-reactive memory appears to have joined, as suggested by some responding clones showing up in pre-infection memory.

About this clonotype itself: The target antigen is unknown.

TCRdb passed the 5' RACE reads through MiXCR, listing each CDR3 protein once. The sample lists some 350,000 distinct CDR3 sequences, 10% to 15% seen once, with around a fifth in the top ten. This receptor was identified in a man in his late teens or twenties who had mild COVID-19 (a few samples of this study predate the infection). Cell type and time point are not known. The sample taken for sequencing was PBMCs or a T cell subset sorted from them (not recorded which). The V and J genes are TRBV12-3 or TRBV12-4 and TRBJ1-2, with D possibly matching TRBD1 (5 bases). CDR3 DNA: TGTGCCAGCAGTACTAGGGACGGTGGCTATGGCTACACCTTC. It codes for CASSTRDGGYGYTF.